A selection of T cell receptor beta chains follows, all from one sample in a study of blood T cell repertoires in COVID-19. The repertoire was sequenced with immunoSEQ multiplex PCR; TCRdb's copy has only in-frame clones and lacks some. Counted here are about 440,000 clones, 80% to 95% occurring once; the ten biggest clones make up 0.6%. Material for sequencing was PBMCs or T cells enriched from blood (not recorded which). The receptors come from a man aged 18-30 years who had recovered from COVID-19. Each CDR3 is given with its conserved first and last residue. The order of the fields is D gene, V gene, J gene, clone size, CDR3 DNA, CDR3 protein. A D gene is named only where the DNA matches it firmly. The size entry is marked missing in some rows and otherwise reads once, few, many or a size class.

D: TRBD1; V: TRBV5-4; J: TRBJ1-6; size: .; DNA: TGTGCCAGCAGCTTGGGGCCCGGGACAGGACCCTATAATTCACCCCTCCACTTT; CDR3: CASSLGPGTGPYNSPLHF
D: TRBD1; V: TRBV7-9; J: TRBJ1-1; size: .; DNA: TGTGCCAGCAGCCCGGGGACAGGGGGAAACATGAATGAAGCTTTCTTT; CDR3: CASSPGTGGNMNEAFF
D: .; V: TRBV30; J: TRBJ2-3; size: once; DNA: TGTGCCTGGAGCCTCAGGGCAGATACGCAGTATTTT; CDR3: CAWSLRADTQYF
D: .; V: TRBV27; J: TRBJ2-1; size: .; DNA: TGTGCCAGCAGTAGGACTCCTAGCTCCTACAATGAGCAGTTCTTC; CDR3: CASSRTPSSYNEQFF
D: TRBD2; V: TRBV7-9; J: TRBJ2-2; size: .; DNA: TGTGCCAGCAGCTTAGCCAGCGGGGGAACCAGCGGGGAGCTGTTTTTT; CDR3: CASSLASGGTSGELFF
D: .; V: TRBV2; J: TRBJ1-1; size: .; DNA: TGTGCCAGCAGGGCCGACAGAAACACTGAAGCTTTCTTT; CDR3: CASRADRNTEAFF
D: .; V: TRBV29-1; J: TRBJ1-2; size: .; DNA: TGCAGCGTTGAAGTGCAGGGCAACTATGGCTACACCTTC; CDR3: CSVEVQGNYGYTF
D: TRBD2; V: TRBV27; J: TRBJ2-1; size: .; DNA: TGTGCCAGCAGTTTACGCGGGGGGGCCAATGAGCAGTTCTTC; CDR3: CASSLRGGANEQFF
D: .; V: TRBV6-6; J: TRBJ2-5; size: .; DNA: TGTGCCAGCAGTAACCCAGGAGTTTTACGTGGGGAGCAGTACTTC; CDR3: CASSNPGVLRGEQYF
D: TRBD1; V: TRBV11-2; J: TRBJ1-5; size: .; DNA: TGTGCCAGCAGCGTCAACAGGGGGCATAAGCCCCAGCATTTT; CDR3: CASSVNRGHKPQHF
D: .; V: TRBV1; J: TRBJ1-1; size: once; DNA: TGCACCAGCAGCCAGGGGACAGCCAAGCTTTCTTTT; CDR3: CTSSQGTAKLSF
D: .; V: TRBV4-2; J: TRBJ1-3; size: .; DNA: TGTGCCAGCAGCCAACCGGGCTCTGGAAACACCATATATTTT; CDR3: CASSQPGSGNTIYF
D: .; V: TRBV6-6; J: TRBJ2-2; size: .; DNA: TGTGCCAGCAGTTCTCAGGGTTTCGGGGAGCTGTTTTTT; CDR3: CASSSQGFGELFF
D: .; V: TRBV9; J: TRBJ2-1; size: few; DNA: TGTGCCAGCAGCGTAGAACTGCGGGCACACAATGAGCAGTTCTTC; CDR3: CASSVELRAHNEQFF
D: .; V: TRBV10-3; J: TRBJ1-6; size: .; DNA: TGTGCCATCAGTGATGGGCAGAATAATTCACCCCTCCACTTT; CDR3: CAISDGQNNSPLHF
D: .; V: TRBV28; J: TRBJ1-5; size: .; DNA: TGTGCCAGCACCCCGGGGTACAGTAGCAATCAGCCCCAGCATTTT; CDR3: CASTPGYSSNQPQHF
D: .; V: TRBV3-1/TRBV3-2; J: TRBJ2-5; size: .; DNA: TGTGCCAGCAGCCAAGAGGTGGGAGGTTGGGAGACCCAGTACTTC; CDR3: CASSQEVGGWETQYF
D: TRBD2; V: TRBV4-1; J: TRBJ2-1; size: many; DNA: TGCGCCAGCAGCCAGACTAGCGGGAGTTTTGGGAATGAGCAGTTCTTC; CDR3: CASSQTSGSFGNEQFF
D: .; V: TRBV15; J: TRBJ1-1; size: .; DNA: TGTGCCACCAGCAGAAATCGCCCCCCATTCGAGGACACTGAAGCTTTCTTT; CDR3: CATSRNRPPFEDTEAFF
D: TRBD1; V: TRBV9; J: TRBJ2-1; size: .; DNA: TGTGCCAGCAGCGCTTCAACAGGGGTGGGGGATGAGCAGTTCTTC; CDR3: CASSASTGVGDEQFF
D: .; V: TRBV5-4; J: TRBJ1-6; size: .; DNA: TGTGCCAGCAGCTTGCTCCGCGGCGGGTTTAATTCACCCCTCCACTTT; CDR3: CASSLLRGGFNSPLHF
D: .; V: TRBV5-4; J: TRBJ2-1; size: .; DNA: TGTGCCAGCAGCGAAACCGGGGGTTGGAATGAGCAGTTCTTC; CDR3: CASSETGGWNEQFF
D: TRBD2; V: TRBV3-1/TRBV3-2; J: TRBJ2-3; size: once; DNA: TGTGCCAGCAGCCAAGACAGCGGGACCAACACAGATACGCAGTATTTT; CDR3: CASSQDSGTNTDTQYF
D: TRBD1; V: TRBV2; J: TRBJ1-2; size: once; DNA: TGTGCCAGCAGTGAGGAGGACAGGTATGGCTACACCTTC; CDR3: CASSEEDRYGYTF
D: .; V: TRBV6-1; J: TRBJ2-7; size: .; DNA: TGTGCCAGCAGTGAAGAGTTTGGCGGGTACCCGTACGAGCAGTACTTC; CDR3: CASSEEFGGYPYEQYF
D: .; V: TRBV9; J: TRBJ1-6; size: .; DNA: TGTGCCAGCAGCGTCCGGCAGGGCGATTCACCCCTCCACTTT; CDR3: CASSVRQGDSPLHF
D: .; V: TRBV28; J: TRBJ1-5; size: .; DNA: TGTGCCAGCAGTTTATACGCAGGGGCCCGTCAGCCCCAGCATTTT; CDR3: CASSLYAGARQPQHF
D: .; V: TRBV5-1; J: TRBJ1-1; size: .; DNA: TGCGCCAGCAGCTTGGATGCGGGGCTTGAAGCTTTCTTT; CDR3: CASSLDAGLEAFF
D: TRBD2; V: TRBV2; J: TRBJ2-1; size: .; DNA: TGTGCCGCCGGACGGGGACTAGCAAGTGAGCAGTTCTTC; CDR3: CAAGRGLASEQFF
D: TRBD1; V: TRBV5-5; J: TRBJ1-1; size: .; DNA: TGTGCCAGCAGCTTGGCCCCTTGGGGACAGGCGAACACTGAAGCTTTCTTT; CDR3: CASSLAPWGQANTEAFF
D: TRBD1; V: TRBV5-5; J: TRBJ1-2; size: .; DNA: TGTGCCAGCAGCCTGGGACAGGGCGGCTATGGCTACACCTTC; CDR3: CASSLGQGGYGYTF
D: TRBD1; V: TRBV14; J: TRBJ2-7; size: .; DNA: TGTGCCAGCAGCCCCCTGGACAGGGGGGCCTACGAGCAGTACTTC; CDR3: CASSPLDRGAYEQYF
D: TRBD1; V: TRBV28; J: TRBJ1-2; size: .; DNA: TGTGCCAGCAGTTTATATGGTGGGAGGACAGGGGACGGCTACACCTTC; CDR3: CASSLYGGRTGDGYTF
D: TRBD1; V: TRBV18; J: TRBJ1-1; size: .; DNA: TGTGCCAGCTCACCGACAGGACAGGCCACGAACACTGAAGCTTTCTTT; CDR3: CASSPTGQATNTEAFF
D: .; V: TRBV19; J: TRBJ1-6; size: .; DNA: TGTGCCAGTAGTATATGGCCTCAGGCACCCCTCCACTTT; CDR3: CASSIWPQAPLHF
D: .; V: TRBV3-1/TRBV3-2; J: TRBJ1-3; size: .; DNA: TGTGCCAGCACCGCAGCCAGCAGGGGAGCCGGAAACACCATATATTTT; CDR3: CASTAASRGAGNTIYF
D: .; V: TRBV4-1; J: TRBJ1-6; size: .; DNA: TGCGCCAGCAGCCAAGTGAGGGATTCACCCCTCCACTTT; CDR3: CASSQVRDSPLHF
D: TRBD1; V: TRBV5-1; J: TRBJ2-5; size: .; DNA: TGCGCCAGCAGCTCACAGGGGTTTGGAGAGACCCAGTACTTC; CDR3: CASSSQGFGETQYF
D: .; V: TRBV28; J: TRBJ1-1; size: .; DNA: TGTGCCAGCAGTTTATGGGTAGGGAGGAACACTGAAGCTTTCTTT; CDR3: CASSLWVGRNTEAFF
D: TRBD1; V: TRBV4-1; J: TRBJ1-1; size: once; DNA: TGCGCCAGCAGCCCCGCCACCGGACAGGGAGAAGCTTTCTTT; CDR3: CASSPATGQGEAFF
D: .; V: TRBV23-1; J: TRBJ2-2; size: .; DNA: TGCGCCAAGCGCGCGGGTAGCGCCGGGGAGCTGTTTTTT; CDR3: CAKRAGSAGELFF
D: .; V: TRBV2; J: TRBJ2-5; size: few; DNA: TGTGCCAGCAGGCTGGACACCGAGAAGACCCAGTACTTC; CDR3: CASRLDTEKTQYF
D: .; V: TRBV5-1; J: TRBJ1-5; size: .; DNA: TGCGCCAGCAGCTTGACCGGGGAGAACTATCAGCCCCAGCATTTT; CDR3: CASSLTGENYQPQHF
D: TRBD2; V: TRBV2; J: TRBJ2-1; size: .; DNA: TGTGCCAGCGGTAGCGGGAGTTTTTCTGGGGAGCAGTTCTTC; CDR3: CASGSGSFSGEQFF
D: TRBD1; V: TRBV28; J: TRBJ1-5; size: .; DNA: TGTGCCAGCAGGGGTCTGGACAGGGGGAGTCAGCCCCAGCATTTT; CDR3: CASRGLDRGSQPQHF
D: TRBD2; V: TRBV2; J: TRBJ2-1; size: few; DNA: TGTGCCAGCAGGATACTAGCGGGGTCCTACAATGAGCAGTTCTTC; CDR3: CASRILAGSYNEQFF
D: TRBD1; V: TRBV15; J: TRBJ1-2; size: once; DNA: TGTGCCACCAGCAGCCACAGGGGGACCTCCTATGGCTACACCTTC; CDR3: CATSSHRGTSYGYTF
D: TRBD1; V: TRBV24-1; J: TRBJ2-5; size: .; DNA: TGTGCCACCAGTGACCTAAGACAGGGGATGATCGGGACCCAGTACTTC; CDR3: CATSDLRQGMIGTQYF
D: .; V: TRBV27; J: TRBJ2-3; size: .; DNA: TGTGCCAGCAGCCCATATGGACTTGCAGATACGCAGTATTTT; CDR3: CASSPYGLADTQYF